Included here is one TCR beta chain sequence, with context. This record belongs to a study of blood T cells in healthy people across ages. Across the study: Template switching caught about one barcoded beta molecule for each two T cells.

The amount of total RNA extracted per sample was at least 5.5 micrograms. The germline CDR1 and CDR2 sequences are MDHEN and SYDVKM. The CDR3 is made up of 13 amino acids. J gave up 8 bases and V 8 bases, and 9 bases lay outside the gene matches. For the second PCR, which ran for roughly 6 to 12 cycles, a sample-barcoded 5' primer and a J-beta primer mix were used. Each of the cDNA molecules was tagged by a template-switch adaptor with 12 random nucleotides. TCRdb reanalysed the 5' RACE reads using MiXCR and keeps one entry per CDR3 protein. Among approximately 690,000 distinct CDR3 sequences listed, under 65% were seen once.

This TCR came from a man between 60 and 75 years old in good health. The sequenced sample was blood. The chain recombines TRBV28 with TRBJ1-2, with 9 bases fitting TRBD1. CDR3 nucleotides: TGTGCCAGCCTCGAGGGACAGGGTCGCGGCTACACCTTC. Translated: CASLEGQGRGYTF.